Shown below are 31 T cell receptor beta chains from a single sample sequenced in a study of OX40 agonist ivuxolimab in advanced cancers. The table came from immunoSEQ multiplex PCR; TCRdb's copy has only in-frame clones and leaves some out. The sample holds approximately 82,000 clones, 80% to 90% seen once. The sample here was CD4+ or CD8+ T cells sorted from blood, taken in a trial of the OX40 agonist ivuxolimab. These receptors all come from an adult with an advanced solid tumor such as melanoma, head and neck, liver or kidney cancer.

This clone was counted a single time. The CDR3 coding sequence is TGTGCCAGCAGCTTAGTTGCAGGAGAAGGAGCCAAAAACATTCAGTACTTC. Its translation: CASSLVAGEGAKNIQYF. The V call is TRBV11-2, the J call TRBJ2-4; no definite D call. CDR3 size: 17 residues. CDR1 is SGHAT, CDR2 FQNNGV, per germline. V was pared by 1 base and J by 0 bases, with 13 bases between. The entire variable domain, with the rest obtained from reference TRBV11-2 and TRBJ2-4, is as follows: EAGVAQSPRYKIIEKRQSVAFWCNPISGHATLYWYQQILGQGPKLLIQFQNNGVVDDSQLPKDRFSAERLKGVDSTLKIQPAKLEDSAVYLCASSLVAGEGAKNIQYFGAGTRLSVL.

The chain couples TRBV18 to TRBJ1-2; D might be TRBD1 (5 bases). CDR3 size: 13 residues. CDR1 KGHSH and CDR2 LQKENI come from the germline V gene. The V end lost 3 bases, the J end lost 5 bases, and 10 bases lay between the germline ends. CDR3 region: CASSPTREYGYTF. In DNA form, the CDR3 reads TGTGCCAGCTCACCGACCAGGGAGTATGGCTACACCTTC.

The chain joins TRBV29-1 to TRBJ2-7; possibly TRBD1 for D (5 bases). From germline, CDR1 is SQVTM and CDR2 ANQGSEA. The ends were cut back, 4 bases at V and 2 bases at J, with 12 bases in the middle. This CDR3 is built from 13 residues. CDR3 residues: CSVVRDSAYEQYF. The CDR3 DNA is TGCAGCGTTGTTCGAGACAGTGCCTACGAGCAGTACTTC.

In its sample, this clone was seen a few times. V usage is TRBV5-5 and J usage is TRBJ2-5; possible D gene TRBD2, 6 bases. This CDR3 is 15 amino acids long. CDR1 and CDR2 (germline): SGHKS, YYEKEE (reference sequence). V lost 2 bases and J 2 bases, leaving 13 bases between the germline ends. The CDR3 nucleotides read TGTGCCAGCAGCTTCTCCGGGCGGGAACAAGAGACCCAGTACTTC. Residues: CASSFSGREQETQYF.

The rearrangement joins TRBV19 to TRBJ2-5; D is perhaps TRBD2 (5 bases). V was shortened by 3 bases and J by 2 bases, with 10 bases between the two germline ends. CDR1 LNHDA and CDR2 SQIVND come from the germline V gene (reference sequence). The CDR3 is 14 residues long. The CDR3: CASSMRRGQETQYF. In DNA, the CDR3 is TGTGCCAGTAGTATGAGACGGGGACAAGAGACCCAGTACTTC.

J is TRBJ1-3 and V is TRBV11-2, with TRBD1 as a possible D gene (6 bases). V was shortened by 5 bases and J by 0 bases, with 11 bases between the two germline ends. This CDR3 region has 15 residues. Looked up from germline, CDR1 is SGHAT and CDR2 is FQNNGV. This CDR3 is CASSQWDNSGNTIYF. The CDR3 bases are TGTGCCAGCAGCCAGTGGGACAACTCTGGAAACACCATATATTTT.

This chain links TRBV27 with TRBJ2-3; possible D gene TRBD1, 8 bases. This CDR3 contains 17 residues. The germline CDR1 and CDR2 sequences are MNHEY and SMNVEV (reference sequence). Trimming took off 3 bases at V and 6 bases at J, with 22 bases between the two ends. The CDR3 DNA reads as TGTGCCAGCAGTTTCTTAACACGAGGACAGGGAGGGGATACGCAGTATTTT. Translated: CASSFLTRGQGGDTQYF.

V usage is TRBV11-2 and J usage is TRBJ1-1; D call uncertain. Germline loops: CDR1 SGHAT, CDR2 FQNNGV. The CDR3 has 13 amino acids. V lost 5 bases and J 3 bases, leaving 10 bases between the germline ends. CDR3 nucleotide sequence: TGTGCCAGCAGCCCAACCCGTTACACTGAAGCTTTCTTT. Encoded protein: CASSPTRYTEAFF.

The V and J genes are TRBV2 and TRBJ2-7; weak D call: TRBD1 (10 bases). The ends were cut back, 3 bases at V and 4 bases at J, with 19 bases in the middle. CDR1 SNHLY and CDR2 FYNNEI come from the germline V gene. The CDR3 sequence is 16 residues long. CDR3 loop: CASSEAGGTGDYEQYF. In nucleotides, the CDR3 is TGTGCCAGCAGTGAGGCGGGGGGGACAGGGGATTACGAGCAGTACTTC.

The J gene is TRBJ2-1, the V gene TRBV2; 7 nucleotides match TRBD1. J gave up 5 bases and V 6 bases, and 1 base lay outside the gene matches. The CDR3 consists of 12 residues. Germline-derived CDR1 and CDR2 are SNHLY and FYNNEI. CDR3 protein: CASRGQNNEQFF. The CDR3 coding sequence is TGTGCCAGCAGGGGACAGAACAATGAGCAGTTCTTC.

The gene calls are TRBV14 and TRBJ1-1, with D perhaps TRBD1 (5 bases). CDR1 is SGHDN, CDR2 FVKESK, per germline. The CDR3 totals 24 residues. The V end lost 0 bases, the J end lost 4 bases, and 39 bases lay between the germline ends. In nucleotides, the CDR3 is TGTGCCAGCAGCCAAGATCACTTCCGGCCGGGGGGGAGGCTTGTTGATTGGGCCTGCACTGAAGCTTTCTTT. Protein sequence: CASSQDHFRPGGRLVDWACTEAFF.

This rearrangement joins TRBV19 to TRBJ2-3; D is unclear. V lost 3 bases and J 4 bases, leaving 11 bases between the germline ends. This CDR3 is built from 14 residues. CDR1 LNHDA and CDR2 SQIVND come from the germline V gene (reference sequence). The CDR3 spells CASSMGITPDTQYF. The CDR3 coding sequence is TGTGCCAGTAGTATGGGCATCACGCCAGATACGCAGTATTTT.

The CDR3 sequence: CASSLGIASSTDTQYF. The CDR3 DNA reads TGCGCCAGCAGCTTGGGCATAGCCTCTAGCACAGATACGCAGTATTTT. V is TRBV5-1 and J is TRBJ2-3; D call uncertain. The CDR3 length is 16 residues. Per germline, CDR1 SGHRS and CDR2 YFSETQ. The V and J ends lost 0 bases and 0 bases respectively, with 11 bases between them.

This clone was counted a single time. This rearrangement joins TRBV18 to TRBJ2-1; no firm D call. V lost 6 bases and J 0 bases, leaving 12 bases between the germline ends. The CDR3 covers 15 residues. Germline lookup yields CDR1 KGHSH and CDR2 LQKENI. The DNA for the CDR3 is TGTGCCAGCTCTCCGACACAAAGCTCCTACAATGAGCAGTTCTTC. It yields the protein CASSPTQSSYNEQFF.

This chain joins TRBV19 and TRBJ2-3; 10 bases agree with TRBD2. With V trimmed by 2 bases and J by 1 base, 0 bases remained unmatched. Germline CDR1 and CDR2: LNHDA and SQIVND (reference sequence). The CDR3 is 15 amino acids. In DNA form, the CDR3 reads TGTGCCAGTAGTATACTAGCGGGGGGCACAGATACGCAGTATTTT. It encodes CASSILAGGTDTQYF.

V gene TRBV29-1 combines with J gene TRBJ2-7; D might be TRBD1 (6 bases). Trimming stripped 8 bases from V and 5 bases from J, with 16 bases between. This CDR3 contains 12 residues. Germline CDR1 reads SQVTM; CDR2 reads ANQGSEA. The CDR3 coding sequence is TGCAGCCATACAGGGTTGGGGGACGAGCAGTACTTC. This gives the protein CSHTGLGDEQYF.

The chain has TRBV6-6 and TRBJ2-7, with TRBD2 matching over 7 bases. The junction had 4 bases not matched to a gene; V was cut back by 2 bases and J by 3 bases. The CDR3 is made up of 14 amino acids. The germline CDR1 and CDR2 sequences are MNHNY and SVGAGI (reference sequence). The CDR3 reads CASSYGGEDYEQYF. CDR3 sequence (DNA): TGTGCCAGCAGTTACGGGGGGGAGGACTACGAGCAGTACTTC.

V usage is TRBV4-1 and J usage is TRBJ2-2, with D perhaps being TRBD1 or TRBD2 (5 bases each). There are 15 residues in the CDR3. Trimming removed 3 bases at V and 4 bases at J, with 12 bases between. Per the germline V gene, CDR1 is MGHRA and CDR2 is YSYEKL. This chain's CDR3 is CASSQTGTPTGELFF. CDR3 DNA sequence: TGCGCCAGCAGCCAGACCGGGACCCCCACCGGGGAGCTGTTTTTT.

This clone was observed a single time. The DNA of the CDR3 is TGTGCCAGCAGCCCGGGACTAGCGTCGTACGAGCAGTACTTC. Protein product: CASSPGLASYEQYF. This sequence joins TRBV7-2 and TRBJ2-7; TRBD2 matches 10 bases. V lost 5 bases, J lost 4 bases, and 5 bases stayed unmatched. CDR3 length: 14 residues. CDR1 is SGHTA, CDR2 FQGNSA, per germline.

The chain links TRBV15 to TRBJ2-7, with TRBD2 matching over 8 bases. The CDR3 spans 15 residues. V dropped 2 bases and J dropped 5; count of bases not matched to a gene: 8. Germline loops: CDR1 LNHNV, CDR2 YYDKDF (reference sequence). CDR3 sequence (DNA): TGTGCCACCAGCAGATCGGGACTAGTCTTTAACGAGCAGTACTTC. It codes for CATSRSGLVFNEQYF.

This chain links TRBV5-6 with TRBJ2-3, with 8 bases fitting TRBD2. Germline V gives CDR1 SGHDT, CDR2 YYEEEE. The CDR3 extends over 13 amino acids. Germline trimming cut 2 bases from V and 4 bases from J; bases unmatched to any gene: 0. For the CDR3, the DNA is TGTGCCAGCAGCTTCGGGGGGGCAGATACGCAGTATTTT. Residues: CASSFGGADTQYF.

The chain employs TRBV28 and TRBJ2-7, with 7 bases aligning to TRBD1. V lost 5 bases, J lost 2 bases, and 9 bases stayed unmatched. The CDR3 extends over 15 amino acids. The germline V gene encodes CDR1 MDHEN and CDR2 SYDVKM. This CDR3 is CASSEKGQLPYEQYF. DNA for the CDR3: TGTGCCAGCAGTGAAAAGGGACAGCTCCCCTACGAGCAGTACTTC.

This chain links TRBV28 with TRBJ2-4; D ambiguous. Trimming left V 3 bases short and J 0 bases short, with 12 bases between. This CDR3 contains 16 residues. The germline gives CDR1 MDHEN, CDR2 SYDVKM. The DNA of the CDR3 is TGTGCCAGCAGTTTTCGGCTCGAGCTAGCCAAAAACATTCAGTACTTC. This sequence encodes CASSFRLELAKNIQYF.

The genes are TRBV2 and TRBJ2-7; tentative D call: TRBD1 (6 bases). Trimming shortened V by 6 bases and J by 0 bases, and 12 bases separated the two germline ends. The germline gives CDR1 SNHLY, CDR2 FYNNEI. The CDR3 spans 14 residues. This chain's CDR3 is CASRTDRPSYEQYF. The CDR3 DNA reads TGTGCCAGCAGAACCGACAGGCCCTCCTACGAGCAGTACTTC.

This sequence joins TRBV7-9 and TRBJ2-3; D is possibly TRBD1 (6 bases). CDR1 SEHNR and CDR2 FQNEAQ come from the germline V gene (reference sequence). V dropped 5 bases and J dropped 6 bases, with 21 bases sitting between them. The CDR3 covers 16 residues. The CDR3 loop reads CASSPRGGGVPDTQYF. In DNA form, the CDR3 reads TGTGCCAGCAGCCCCCGAGGGGGTGGGGTCCCCGATACGCAGTATTTT.

The rearrangement joins TRBV5-1 to TRBJ1-1; D possibly corresponds to TRBD1 (6 bases). The V and J ends lost 0 bases and 2 bases respectively, with 8 bases between them. Germline CDR1 and CDR2: SGHRS and YFSETQ. The CDR3 extends over 14 amino acids. In DNA, the CDR3 is TGCGCCAGCAGCTTGGACAGGGCAAACACTGAAGCTTTCTTT. Its translation is CASSLDRANTEAFF.

V is TRBV5-1 and J is TRBJ2-1; TRBD2 agrees at 8 bases. Germline V lookup: CDR1 SGHRS, CDR2 YFSETQ. The CDR3 is 14 amino acids. Trimming took 3 bases from V and 8 from J; bases not matched to a gene: 7. The CDR3 DNA is TGCGCCAGCAGCTCGTACGCGGGGGGTGATGAGCAGTTCTTC. This sequence encodes CASSSYAGGDEQFF.

This clone has only one observation. V gene TRBV28 combines with J gene TRBJ2-1; the D is unclear. This CDR3 has 13 residues. V gave up 5 bases and J gave up 6 bases, with 11 bases separating them. CDR1 and CDR2 (germline): MDHEN, SYDVKM. The CDR3 coding sequence is TGTGCCAGCAGTCCCCCGTCAGTCAATGAGCAGTTCTTC. Amino acids: CASSPPSVNEQFF. The whole variable domain, remainder taken from reference TRBV28 and TRBJ2-1, is DVKVTQSSRYLVKRTGEKVFLECVQDMDHENMFWYRQDPGLGLRLIYFSYDVKMKEKGDIPEGYSVSREKKERFSLILESASTNQTSMYLCASSPPSVNEQFFGPGTRLTVL.

The chain employs TRBV5-1 and TRBJ2-1, with a possible D match to TRBD2 (5 bases). The germline CDR1 and CDR2 sequences are SGHRS and YFSETQ. This CDR3 region has 11 residues. Deletions cut 0 bases from V and 13 bases from J, with 8 bases between. The DNA for the CDR3 is TGCGCCAGCAGCTTGGAGGACTTTCAGTTCTTC. Its translation is CASSLEDFQFF.

V gene TRBV5-1 combines with J gene TRBJ2-7, with TRBD1 identical over 7 bases. CDR1 is SGHRS, CDR2 YFSETQ, per germline. The CDR3 sequence is 15 residues long. J was trimmed by 2 bases and V by 4 bases; bases with no gene match: 9. This CDR3 reads CASSKGQAEPYEQYF. CDR3 sequence (DNA): TGCGCCAGCAGCAAAGGACAGGCCGAGCCCTACGAGCAGTACTTC.

This clone was seen once. This sequence joins TRBV27 and TRBJ2-2, with 10 bases aligning to TRBD2. The trim removed 2 bases at V and 2 bases at J, leaving 5 bases unmatched. CDR1 and CDR2 from the germline V gene are MNHEY and SMNVEV (reference sequence). CDR3 length: 17 residues. In nucleotides, the CDR3 is TGTGCCAGCAGTTTAGATGGACTAGCGGACAACACCGGGGAGCTGTTTTTT. Protein: CASSLDGLADNTGELFF.